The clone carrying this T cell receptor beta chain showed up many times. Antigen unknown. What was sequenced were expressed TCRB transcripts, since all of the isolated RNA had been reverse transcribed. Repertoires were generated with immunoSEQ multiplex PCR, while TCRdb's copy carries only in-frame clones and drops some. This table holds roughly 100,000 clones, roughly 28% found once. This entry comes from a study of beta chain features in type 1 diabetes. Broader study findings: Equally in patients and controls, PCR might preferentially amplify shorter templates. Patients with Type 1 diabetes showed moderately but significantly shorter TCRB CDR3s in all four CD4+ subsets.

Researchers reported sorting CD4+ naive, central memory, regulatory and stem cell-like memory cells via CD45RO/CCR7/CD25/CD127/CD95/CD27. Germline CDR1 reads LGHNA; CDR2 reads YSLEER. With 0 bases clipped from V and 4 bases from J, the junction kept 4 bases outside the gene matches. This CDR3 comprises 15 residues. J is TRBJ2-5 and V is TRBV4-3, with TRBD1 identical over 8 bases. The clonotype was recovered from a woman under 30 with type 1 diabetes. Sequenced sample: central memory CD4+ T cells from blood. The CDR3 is CASSQDDRGGETQYF. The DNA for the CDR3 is TGCGCCAGCAGCCAAGATGACAGGGGAGGAGAGACCCAGTACTTC.